The 7 T cell receptor beta chains reported below all come from one sample, sequenced in a study of T cell repertoires in cytomegalovirus infection. TCRdb processed the reads anew with MiXCR; each CDR3 protein has one entry. The table records roughly 250,000 distinct CDR3 sequences, approximately 22% of them present only once. The sequenced sample consisted of CD8+ T cells from PBMCs. These TCRs come from a human donor in good health (CMV status not recorded). Some clones in this sample may be carry-over from other donors' samples.

This clonotype has at least ten counts. The chain couples TRBV6-5 to TRBJ1-3, with unresolved D. CDR1 and CDR2 from the germline V gene are MNHEY and SVGAGI. The CDR3 runs to 17 residues. The V gene lost 0 bases and the J gene lost 0 bases, with 12 bases spanning the gap. CDR3 nucleotides: TGTGCCAGCAGTTACTCGATGGGGTCCGGCTCTGGAAACACCATATATTTT. Protein product: CASSYSMGSGSGNTIYF.

The rearrangement joins TRBV7-9 to TRBJ2-5, with D possibly being TRBD1 (5 bases). Between the trimmed V and J ends, which lost 5 bases and 2 bases, there was a span of 12 bases. The CDR3 extends over 14 amino acids. Germline lookup yields CDR1 SEHNR and CDR2 FQNEAQ (reference sequence). DNA for the CDR3: TGTGCCAGCAGCGTAGACAGCGTGCAAGAGACCCAGTACTTC. Residues: CASSVDSVQETQYF.

This clonotype was observed a handful of times. V usage is TRBV7-9 and J usage is TRBJ2-1; 12 bases map to TRBD2. The CDR3 is 16 amino acids. Germline loops: CDR1 SEHNR, CDR2 FQNEAQ (reference sequence). V was pared by 5 bases and J by 4 bases, with 6 bases of the junction left unmatched. The CDR3 loop is CASSATSGGPYNEQFF. The DNA of the CDR3 is TGTGCCAGCAGCGCGACTAGCGGGGGCCCTTACAATGAGCAGTTCTTC.

This clonotype occurred once. This chain links TRBV4-1 with TRBJ1-5; unclear D gene. This CDR3 spans 13 amino acids. The germline CDR1 and CDR2 sequences are MGHRA and YSYEKL. Trimming removed 1 base at V and 4 bases at J, with 5 bases between. The CDR3 coding sequence is TGCGCCAGCAGCCAAGTTGGGAATCAGCCCCAGCATTTT. Amino acids: CASSQVGNQPQHF.

The J gene is TRBJ2-3, the V gene TRBV20-1; weak D call: TRBD1 (5 bases). There are 13 residues in the CDR3. V lost 3 bases to trimming and J lost 2 bases, with 9 bases between them. Germline V gives CDR1 DFQATT, CDR2 SNEGSKA (reference sequence). CDR3 residues: CSASDRNTDTQYF. The CDR3 coding sequence is TGCAGTGCTAGTGACAGAAACACAGATACGCAGTATTTT.

The genes are TRBV28 and TRBJ2-3, with TRBD2 matching over 9 bases. CDR3 length equals 14 residues. V trimming: 6 bases; J trimming: 8 bases; junction bases outside the gene matches: 9. The germline gives CDR1 MDHEN, CDR2 SYDVKM. For the CDR3, the DNA is TGTGCCAGCAGAAAGAGCGGGGGGATTGGTACGCAGTATTTT. Its protein is CASRKSGGIGTQYF.

This clonotype was recorded a few times. The chain has TRBV7-9 and TRBJ2-5; TRBD2 matches 7 bases. Germline V gene data show CDR1 as SEHNR and CDR2 as FQNEAQ (reference sequence). This CDR3 contains 14 residues. V gave up 4 bases and J gave up 4 bases; unmatched junction bases: 6. The CDR3, as DNA: TGTGCCAGCAGCTCGCTACTAGCGACAGAGACCCAGTACTTC. Translated: CASSSLLATETQYF.